Listed here are 16 T cell receptor beta chains from one sample, sequenced in a study of cytomegalovirus exposure and HLA in healthy donors (dated by TCRdb to 2016 to 2017). The library came from the immunoSEQ multiplex PCR assay. For the multiplex PCR, a mixture combining 60 forward primers for TCR Vbeta segments and 13 reverse primers for TCR Jbeta segments was used. TCRdb holds this immuneACCESS table with in-frame rearrangements only. Some clones are missing; in checked studies, unresolved V genes explain under half, and the rest has no known cause. The table for this sample lists about 120,000 clones; roughly four fifths of them were counted only once. 3.3% of the sample is taken by the ten largest. Material: PBMCs. The origin of the receptors is a woman between 25 and 40 years old in good health and CMV-seropositive.

J is TRBJ1-2 and V is TRBV28, with 10 nucleotides matching TRBD1. Germline V lookup: CDR1 MDHEN, CDR2 SYDVKM. This CDR3 spans 16 amino acids. Trimming cost V 7 bases and J 6 bases; bases outside gene matches: 14. The CDR3 region has the DNA TGTGCCAGCACCAGGACAGGGGGGCGCGACTACGATGGCTACACCTTC. It translates to CASTRTGGRDYDGYTF.

This clone was recorded once. This chain uses TRBV10-3 with TRBJ2-1; D possibly corresponds to TRBD1 (6 bases). This CDR3 region has 14 residues. CDR1 and CDR2 (germline): ENHRY, SYGVKD. V lost 2 bases to trimming and J lost 5 bases, with 10 bases between them. The CDR3 DNA follows: TGTGCCATCAGTGAGCGACAGGTAGACAATGAGCAGTTCTTC. It translates to CAISERQVDNEQFF.

This chain joins TRBV6-5 and TRBJ1-6; 8 bases align to TRBD1. V was pared by 5 bases and J by 8 bases, with 8 bases of the junction left unmatched. The CDR3 sequence is 15 residues long. Germline CDR1 reads MNHEY; CDR2 reads SVGAGI. In DNA form, the CDR3 reads TGTGCCAGCAGTCCGTGGTCACAGGGGGATTCACCCCTCCACTTT. Protein: CASSPWSQGDSPLHF.

The chain links TRBV28 to TRBJ2-7; tentatively, D is TRBD1 (6 bases). This CDR3 has 15 amino acids. Trimming took off 6 bases at V and 1 base at J, with 16 bases between the two ends. Germline V lookup: CDR1 MDHEN, CDR2 SYDVKM. The CDR3 region is CASREGQSSSYEQYF. CDR3 coding DNA: TGTGCCAGCAGGGAAGGACAGAGTAGTTCCTACGAGCAGTACTTC.

This sequence joins TRBV4-2 and TRBJ2-1; 11 nucleotides align to TRBD1. The germline V gene has CDR1 LGHNA and CDR2 YNFKEQ. This CDR3 is built from 13 residues. The ends lost 2 bases at V and 14 bases at J; junction bases unmatched: 5. As DNA, the CDR3 is TGTGCCAGCAGCCAACACCCGGGACAGGGGGAGTTCTTC. It encodes CASSQHPGQGEFF.

In this sample, this clone turned up a few times. V gene TRBV5-4 combines with J gene TRBJ2-5; D may be TRBD2 (5 bases). CDR3 length equals 13 residues. Deletions cut 4 bases from V and 4 bases from J, with 11 bases between. CDR1 and CDR2 from the germline V gene are SGHNT and YYREEE (reference sequence). The CDR3 reads CASSLHGGETQYF. The CDR3 DNA reads as TGTGCCAGCAGCCTTCACGGAGGAGAGACCCAGTACTTC.

This clone has more than one count but fewer than ten. This chain connects TRBV7-9 to TRBJ1-1; D remains unclear. CDR3 size: 11 residues. With 0 bases removed from V and 14 bases from J, the gap between germline ends came to 10 bases. CDR1 is SEHNR and CDR2 is FQNEAQ in the germline V gene (reference sequence). The CDR3 DNA reads as TGTGCCAGCAGCTTAGCTACAACCCGCTTCTTT. Its protein product is CASSLATTRFF.

The gene calls are TRBV4-3 and TRBJ1-4; TRBD1 aligns across 7 bases. Germline V gives CDR1 LGHNA, CDR2 YSLEER. There are 16 residues in the CDR3. With 1 base clipped from V and 6 bases from J, the junction kept 8 bases outside the gene matches. DNA for the CDR3: TGCGCCAGCAGCCAAGTTGGGGGGACAGATCATGAAAAACTGTTTTTT. As protein: CASSQVGGTDHEKLFF.

This clone was detected only a few times. Here the CDR3 DNA reads TGTGCCAGCAGCCAAGTGGGGGCGGATGAGCAGTACTTC. Amino acids: CASSQVGADEQYF. This chain links TRBV4-2 with TRBJ2-7; TRBD1 might be the D (6 bases). Germline V gene lookup returns CDR1 LGHNA and CDR2 YNFKEQ. The V end lost 1 base, the J end lost 7 bases, and 11 bases lay between the germline ends. The CDR3 has 13 amino acids.

The chain employs TRBV4-3 and TRBJ1-1, with 7 bases lining up with TRBD1. Germline V gene sequence: CDR1 LGHNA, CDR2 YSLEER. The CDR3 consists of 17 residues. V shed 0 bases, J shed 1 base, and the junction held 8 bases outside the gene matches. CDR3 coding DNA: TGCGCCAGCAGCCAAGAGGTGACAGGGTGGGGGAACACTGAAGCTTTCTTT. It encodes CASSQEVTGWGNTEAFF.

Notes on this clone: Relative to the germline gene, one junction end is altered; a read error may explain this. In DNA, the CDR3 is TGTTCCAGCACCTACCGAGGGACAGGGGTCACTGAAGCTTTCTTT. It is translated as CSSTYRGTGVTEAFF. The V and J genes are TRBV7-9 and TRBJ1-1; 10 bases align to TRBD1. Germline loops: CDR1 SEHNR, CDR2 FQNEAQ (reference sequence). This CDR3 is built from 15 residues.

This sequence joins TRBV5-1 and TRBJ2-7, with TRBD1 matching over 10 bases. With 4 bases clipped from V and 6 bases from J, the junction kept 10 bases outside the gene matches. Germline-derived CDR1 and CDR2 are SGHRS and YFSETQ. This CDR3 has 15 residues. The CDR3 protein is CASSATQTGGSEQYF. CDR3 DNA sequence: TGCGCCAGCAGCGCGACCCAGACAGGGGGCAGCGAGCAGTACTTC.

The chain is built from TRBV30 and TRBJ2-1; 8 bases map to TRBD2. The CDR3 is 15 amino acids. J was trimmed by 2 bases and V by 2 bases; bases with no gene match: 5. Germline CDR1 and CDR2: GTSNPN and SVGIG (reference sequence). The CDR3 coding sequence is TGTGCCTGGAGTCCGGGCGGGGGGCCCTACAATGAGCAGTTCTTC. This encodes CAWSPGGGPYNEQFF.

The chain couples TRBV5-1 to TRBJ2-1, with 12 bases that match TRBD2. The V and J ends lost 4 bases and 7 bases, in that order; junction bases with no gene match: 9. Germline values: CDR1 SGHRS, CDR2 YFSETQ. This CDR3 has 16 residues. The CDR3 DNA is TGCGCCAGCAGCCCACAGGGACTAGCGGGTACGAATGAGCAGTTCTTC. Translation gives CASSPQGLAGTNEQFF.

The chain employs TRBV19 and TRBJ1-5; D call uncertain. The CDR3 length is 13 residues. Between the trimmed V and J ends, which lost 5 bases and 4 bases, there was a span of 9 bases. Germline loops: CDR1 LNHDA, CDR2 SQIVND (reference sequence). Here the CDR3 DNA reads TGTGCCAGTAGTCCCCCCCCTAATCAGCCCCAGCATTTT. Its protein is CASSPPPNQPQHF.

The V call is TRBV5-4, the J call TRBJ2-2, with 7 bases that match TRBD1. The germline V gene has CDR1 SGHNT and CDR2 YYREEE (reference sequence). V lost 4 bases to trimming and J lost 2 bases; unmatched junction nucleotides: 5. The CDR3 loop spans 15 amino acids. CDR3 nucleotides: TGTGCCAGCAGCACAAGACAGGGAAACACCGGGGAGCTGTTTTTT. Translation: CASSTRQGNTGELFF.